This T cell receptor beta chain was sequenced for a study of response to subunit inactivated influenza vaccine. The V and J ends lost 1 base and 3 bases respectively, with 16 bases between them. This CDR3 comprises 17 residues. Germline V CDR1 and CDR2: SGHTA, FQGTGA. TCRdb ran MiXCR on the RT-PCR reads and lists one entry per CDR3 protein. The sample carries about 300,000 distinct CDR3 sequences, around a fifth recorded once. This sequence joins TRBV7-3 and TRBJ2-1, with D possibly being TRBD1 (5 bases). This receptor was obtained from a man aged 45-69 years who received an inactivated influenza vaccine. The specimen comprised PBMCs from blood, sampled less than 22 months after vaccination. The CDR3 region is CASSLNPPDTFYNEQFF. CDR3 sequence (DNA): TGTGCCAGCAGCTTAAACCCCCCGGACACTTTCTACAATGAGCAGTTCTTC.